This T cell receptor beta chain was retrieved from a study of CD8+ T cells in alopecia areata. With V trimmed by 4 bases and J by 0 bases, 5 bases remained unmatched. The CDR3 extends over 16 amino acids. CDR1 SGHDT and CDR2 FRDEAV come from the germline V gene. This clone turned up a few times. Mouse germline and gene names are used. The read ends 4 residues shy of where the CDR3 ends; the end is completed using the germline J gene. RNA extraction and reverse transcription yielded cDNA as sequencing template. Here immunoSEQ multiplex PCR was the method, and the copy in TCRdb shows in-frame clones only, minus some. Observed in the sample are around 100,000 clones, none of them singletons.

This sequence joins TRBV14 and TRBJ2-2; TRBD2 matches at 8 bases. The sample taken for sequencing was lesional skin. The receptor comes from a C3H/HeJ mouse with alopecia areata. Mouse strain MHC haplotype: H2-k. The part of the CDR3 DNA that was read is TGTGCCAGCAGTCCCGGACTGGGCCCAAACACCGGG. It codes for CASSPGLGPNTG. The whole CDR3 region reads CASSPGLGPNTGQLYF.